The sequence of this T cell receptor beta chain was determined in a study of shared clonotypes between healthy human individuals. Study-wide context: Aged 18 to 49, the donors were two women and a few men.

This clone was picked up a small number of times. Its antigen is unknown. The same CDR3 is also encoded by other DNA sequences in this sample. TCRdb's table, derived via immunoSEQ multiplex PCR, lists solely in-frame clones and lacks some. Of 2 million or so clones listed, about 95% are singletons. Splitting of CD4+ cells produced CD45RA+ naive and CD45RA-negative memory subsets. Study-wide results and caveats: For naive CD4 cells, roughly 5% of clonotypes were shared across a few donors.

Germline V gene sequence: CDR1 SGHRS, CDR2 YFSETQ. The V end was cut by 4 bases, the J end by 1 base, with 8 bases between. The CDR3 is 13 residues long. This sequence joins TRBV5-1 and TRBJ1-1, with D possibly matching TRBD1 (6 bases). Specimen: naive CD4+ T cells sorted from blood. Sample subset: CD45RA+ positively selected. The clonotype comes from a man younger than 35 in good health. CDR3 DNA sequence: TGCGCCAGCAGCCTGACAGGGAACACTGAAGCTTTCTTT. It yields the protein CASSLTGNTEAFF.